This TCR beta chain originates from a study of vaccination and CD4 T cells after COVID-19. Study summary: Median time from second vaccine dose to sampling was 72 days (14 to 241). Findings of the study overall: Counts of SARS-CoV-2-reactive clonotypes had a median that went from about 20 to 38, a nonsignificant change.

Sequencing of cultured CD4+ T cell DNA used the Oncomine TCR Beta short-read assay. TCRdb reprocessed the PCR reads via MiXCR and lists one record per CDR3 protein. The table shows around 12,000 distinct CDR3 sequences, with roughly 70% occurring only once. There are 11 residues in the CDR3. V dropped 4 bases and J dropped 3 bases, with 1 base sitting between them. Germline V gene data show CDR1 as SNHLY and CDR2 as FYNNEI. The treatment here: roughly ten-day PBMC culture with coronavirus spike peptide pools or control peptides (ViraFEST assay). Expanded clonotypes were found by TCR sequencing after peptide-pool stimulation (ViraFEST). As concerns this clonotype: The antigen is undetermined.

The sample consisted of CD4+ T cells from blood, cultured in vitro. The source of this sequence is a human donor who had recovered from COVID-19. The chain is built from TRBV2 and TRBJ2-1; unclear D gene. CDR3 in amino acids: CASSVYNEQFF. In DNA, the CDR3 is TGTGCCAGCAGTGTCTACAATGAGCAGTTCTTC.